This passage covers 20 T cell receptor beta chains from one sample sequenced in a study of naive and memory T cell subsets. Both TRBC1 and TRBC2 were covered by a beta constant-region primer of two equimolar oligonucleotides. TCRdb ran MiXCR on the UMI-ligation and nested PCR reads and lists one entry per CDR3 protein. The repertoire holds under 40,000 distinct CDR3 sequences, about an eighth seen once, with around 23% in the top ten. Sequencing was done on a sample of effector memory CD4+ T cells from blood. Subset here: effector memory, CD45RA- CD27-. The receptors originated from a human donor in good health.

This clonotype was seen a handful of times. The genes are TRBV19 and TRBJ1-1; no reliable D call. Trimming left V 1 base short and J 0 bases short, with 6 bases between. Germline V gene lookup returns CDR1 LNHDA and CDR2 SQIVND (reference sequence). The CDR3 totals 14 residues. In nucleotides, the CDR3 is TGTGCCAGTAGTATAGGAACAGTGAACACTGAAGCTTTCTTT. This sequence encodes CASSIGTVNTEAFF.

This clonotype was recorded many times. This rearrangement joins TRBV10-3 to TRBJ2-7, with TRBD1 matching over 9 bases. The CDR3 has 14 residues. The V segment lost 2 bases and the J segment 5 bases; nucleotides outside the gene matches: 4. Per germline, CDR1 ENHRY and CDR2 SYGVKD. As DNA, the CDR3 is TGTGCCATCAGTGAGCGACAGGGGGTACACGAGCAGTACTTC. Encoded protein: CAISERQGVHEQYF.

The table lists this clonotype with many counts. CDR3 in amino acids: CAWSPTREAFF. Here the CDR3 DNA reads TGTGCCTGGAGTCCGACCCGTGAAGCTTTCTTT. V is TRBV30 and J is TRBJ1-1, with D unresolved. The CDR3 sequence is 11 residues long. V lost 2 bases to trimming and J lost 7 bases, with 8 bases between them. CDR1 and CDR2 (germline): GTSNPN, SVGIG (reference sequence).

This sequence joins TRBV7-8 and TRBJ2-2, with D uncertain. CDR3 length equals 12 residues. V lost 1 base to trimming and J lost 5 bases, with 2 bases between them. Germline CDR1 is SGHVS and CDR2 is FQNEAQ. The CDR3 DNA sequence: TGTGCCAGCAGCTTAGAGACCGGGGAGCTGTTTTTT. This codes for CASSLETGELFF.

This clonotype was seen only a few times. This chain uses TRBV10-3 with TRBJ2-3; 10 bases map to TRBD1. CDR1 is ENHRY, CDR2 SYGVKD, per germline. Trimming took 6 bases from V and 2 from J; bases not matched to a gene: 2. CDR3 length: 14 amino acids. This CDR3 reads CAIRTGGITDTQYF. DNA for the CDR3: TGTGCCATCAGGACAGGGGGCATCACAGATACGCAGTATTTT.

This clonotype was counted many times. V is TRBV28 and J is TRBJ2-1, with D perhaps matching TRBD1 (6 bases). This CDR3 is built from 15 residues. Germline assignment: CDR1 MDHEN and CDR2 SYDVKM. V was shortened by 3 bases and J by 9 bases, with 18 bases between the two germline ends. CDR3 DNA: TGTGCCAGCAGTTTGCGGACCCTCAGCAGGGGTGAGCAGTTCTTC. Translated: CASSLRTLSRGEQFF.

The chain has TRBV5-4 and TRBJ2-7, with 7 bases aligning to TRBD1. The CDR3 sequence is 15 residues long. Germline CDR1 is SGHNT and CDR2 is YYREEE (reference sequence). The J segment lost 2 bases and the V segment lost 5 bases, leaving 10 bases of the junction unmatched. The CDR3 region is CASSPGQATTYEQYF. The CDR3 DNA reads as TGTGCCAGCAGTCCCGGACAGGCGACCACCTACGAGCAGTACTTC.

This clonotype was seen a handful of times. The CDR3 nucleotides read TGTGCCATCAGTGACTTAGCGGGAGCGTCAGATACGCAGTATTTT. Translating it yields CAISDLAGASDTQYF. The rearrangement uses TRBV10-3 and TRBJ2-3, with 9 bases identical to TRBD2. V was clipped by 3 bases and J by 4 bases; unmatched bases: 5. The CDR3 length is 15 residues. From germline, CDR1 is ENHRY and CDR2 SYGVKD.

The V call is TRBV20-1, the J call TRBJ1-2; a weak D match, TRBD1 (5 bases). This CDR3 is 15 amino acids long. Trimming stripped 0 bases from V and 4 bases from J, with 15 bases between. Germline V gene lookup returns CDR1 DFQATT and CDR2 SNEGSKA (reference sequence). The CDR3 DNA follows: TGCAGTGCTAGAGAGGCCGCCTCGGGACGCTATGGCTACACCTTC. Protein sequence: CSAREAASGRYGYTF.

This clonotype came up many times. The CDR3 DNA follows: TGTGCCAGCTCGCCGGACAGCCAAGAGACCCAGTACTTC. It specifies CASSPDSQETQYF. The chain is built from TRBV18 and TRBJ2-5; perhaps TRBD1 as D (6 bases). CDR1 and CDR2 from the germline V gene are KGHSH and LQKENI. CDR3 length equals 13 residues. With 6 bases removed from V and 1 base from J, the gap between germline ends came to 9 bases.

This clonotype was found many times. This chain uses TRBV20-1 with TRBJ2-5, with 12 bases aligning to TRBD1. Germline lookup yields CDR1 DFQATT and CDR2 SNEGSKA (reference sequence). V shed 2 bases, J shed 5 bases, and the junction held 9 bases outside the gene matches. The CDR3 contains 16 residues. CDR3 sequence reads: CSARPLTGTGGETQYF. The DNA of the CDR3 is TGCAGTGCTAGACCCCTTACCGGGACAGGGGGCGAGACCCAGTACTTC.

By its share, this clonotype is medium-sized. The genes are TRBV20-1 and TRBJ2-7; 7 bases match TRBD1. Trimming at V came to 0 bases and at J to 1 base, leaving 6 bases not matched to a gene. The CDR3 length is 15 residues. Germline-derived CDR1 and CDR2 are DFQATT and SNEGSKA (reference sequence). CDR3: CSARDPGTVSYEQYF. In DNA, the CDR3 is TGCAGTGCTAGAGACCCCGGGACAGTTTCCTACGAGCAGTACTTC.

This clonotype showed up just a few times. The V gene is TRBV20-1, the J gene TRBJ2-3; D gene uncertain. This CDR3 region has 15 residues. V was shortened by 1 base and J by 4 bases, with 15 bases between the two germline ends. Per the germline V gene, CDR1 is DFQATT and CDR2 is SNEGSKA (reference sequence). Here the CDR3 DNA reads TGCAGTGCTAGAGTTTATCTCTCTTTACCAGATACGCAGTATTTT. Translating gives CSARVYLSLPDTQYF.

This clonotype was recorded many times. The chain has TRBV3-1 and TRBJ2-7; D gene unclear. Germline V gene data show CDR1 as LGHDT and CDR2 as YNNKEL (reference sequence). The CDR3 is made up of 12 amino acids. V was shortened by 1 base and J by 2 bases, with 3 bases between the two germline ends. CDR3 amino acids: CASSQVAYEQYF. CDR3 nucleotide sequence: TGTGCCAGCAGCCAAGTTGCCTACGAGCAGTACTTC.

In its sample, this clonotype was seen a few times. CDR3 in amino acids: CASSIGQGPANQPQHF. The CDR3 DNA reads TGTGCCAGTAGTATAGGTCAGGGGCCGGCGAATCAGCCCCAGCATTTT. The chain is built from TRBV19 and TRBJ1-5, with D maybe TRBD1 (6 bases). CDR3 length: 16 residues. Germline CDR1 and CDR2: LNHDA and SQIVND (reference sequence). The V gene lost 1 base and the J gene lost 4 bases, with 14 bases spanning the gap.

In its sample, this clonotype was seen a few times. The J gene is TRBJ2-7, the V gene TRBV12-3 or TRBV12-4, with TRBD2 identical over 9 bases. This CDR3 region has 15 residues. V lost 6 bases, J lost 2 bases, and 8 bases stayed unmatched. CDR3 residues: CASSPAGGTTYEQYF. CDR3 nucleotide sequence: TGTGCCAGCAGCCCAGCGGGGGGAACTACCTACGAGCAGTACTTC.

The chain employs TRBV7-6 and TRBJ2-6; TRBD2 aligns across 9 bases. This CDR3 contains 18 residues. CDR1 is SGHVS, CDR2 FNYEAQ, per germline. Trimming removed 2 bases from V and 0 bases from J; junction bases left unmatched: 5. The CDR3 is CASSLIPSGISGANVLTF. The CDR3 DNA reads TGTGCCAGCAGCTTAATCCCTAGCGGGATCTCTGGGGCCAACGTCCTGACTTTC.

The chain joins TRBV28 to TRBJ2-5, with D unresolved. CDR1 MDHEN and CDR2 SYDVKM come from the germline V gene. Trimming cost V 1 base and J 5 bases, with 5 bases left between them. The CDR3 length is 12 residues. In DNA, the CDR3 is TGTGCCAGCAGTTTATACGCGGAGACCCAGTACTTC. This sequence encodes CASSLYAETQYF.

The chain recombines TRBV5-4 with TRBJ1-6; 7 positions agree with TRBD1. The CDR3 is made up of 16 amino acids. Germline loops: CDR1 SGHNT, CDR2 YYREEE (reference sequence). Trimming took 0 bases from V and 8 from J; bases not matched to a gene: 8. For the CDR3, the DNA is TGTGCCAGCAGCTTGGATCAGTCAGGGGGGGATTCACCCCTCCACTTT. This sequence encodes CASSLDQSGGDSPLHF.

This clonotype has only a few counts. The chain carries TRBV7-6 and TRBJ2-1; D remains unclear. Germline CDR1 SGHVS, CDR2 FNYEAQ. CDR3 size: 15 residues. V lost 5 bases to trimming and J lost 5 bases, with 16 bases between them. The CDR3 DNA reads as TGTGCCAGCAGCCCGAGACCCGACCAGAACAATGAGCAGTTCTTC. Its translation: CASSPRPDQNNEQFF.